This T cell receptor beta chain was obtained from a study of blood T cell repertoires in COVID-19 (TCRdb year 2020). About the study as a whole: Collaborator samples came from the United States, Italy and Spain and covered acute and convalescent phases of COVID-19. The prospective study material was composed of cDNA or gDNA derived from T cells, B-cell-depleted T cells, or PBMCs. The dataset comprised deeply sampled blood TCRbeta repertoires from subjects exposed to, actively infected with, or recovered from COVID-19. The repertoires were released in a freely available public database meant as a resource for research on the immune response to SARS-CoV-2. The samples were drawn from two sources: the first 160 participants of the ongoing ImmuneRACE study, and approximately 1,300 subjects contributed by 6 global collaborators. Sample metadata almost always included a de-identified subject ID, COVID-19 status, age in years and sex. Where available, HLA class I and class II types were taken from metadata supplied by the sample provider and were not determined by assay-based typing. What the work shows at the level of the full study, not this receptor alone: The amount of clinical and demographic metadata varied by source and participant and was provided uncurated.

The germline V gene sets CDR1 to MDHEN and CDR2 to SYDVKM. There are 15 amino acids in the CDR3, from cysteine to phenylalanine inclusive. Of all the DNA, just the CDR3 is kept, 45 bases in frame from base 1. For this chain, trimming is 9 bases at the V end and 3 bases at the J end, and the number of junction bases without a gene match is 11. A note on this clone: Its recognized antigen is unknown. Base qualities are not provided; no much larger clone lies one nucleotide away.

Enrolling through a virtual design, the prospective study's participants ranged in age from roughly 18 to 95 years and lived across 20 to 30 United States geographic areas. Cohort assignment in the prospective study relied on participant-reported clinical history from a screening survey and a study questionnaire. For ImmuneRACE Cohort 3, a participant was defined as recovered based on two consecutive negative NP/OP PCR tests, clearance by a healthcare professional, or resolution of symptoms. In the prospective study, whole blood, serum and a nasopharyngeal or oropharyngeal swab were collected from each participant by mobile phlebotomists. Participants in the prospective study had the option to provide additional blood draws and questionnaires over a 2-month period. Prospective study blood samples were shipped either frozen or at room temperature before DNA extraction. TCRbeta CDR3 regions were amplified from genomic DNA by means of the immunoSEQ Assay, a bias-controlled multiplex PCR. The authors' pipeline ran thus. Within the assay, amplification of reference gene primers was used to estimate how many nucleated cells each sample contained. Sequence reads were collapsed and filtered to measure the absolute abundance of every unique TCRbeta CDR3 rearrangement. For each sample, productive Simpson clonality was calculated by taking the square root of Simpson's diversity index across productive rearrangements. Sourced from immuneACCESS, this table was stored by TCRdb with only in-frame sequences that have V and J called. A share of the clones is absent; for the studies checked, an unresolved V gene accounts for under half, and the remainder has no known explanation. For V, J and clone size, that table is used; D and trimming come from the DNA. Across this sample there are about 300,000 clones, with 75% to 95% seen only once. The ten largest clones represent roughly 1.1% of the sample.

The rearranged chain carries TRBV28 and TRBJ1-2, with 9 bases in between that match TRBD1. Material for sequencing was PBMCs or T cells enriched from blood (not recorded which). This sequence was found in a woman aged 30 to 39 who had recovered from COVID-19. The CDR3 protein is CASQSTGGSDYGYTF. The DNA reads as follows: TGTGCCAGTCAATCCACAGGGGGCTCGGACTATGGCTACACCTTC.